This TCR beta chain was recovered during a study of T cells in Graves' hyperthyroidism and ophthalmopathy. Study-level results: Ophthalmopathy prediction by the model preceded onset by a median roughly 6.3 months. Blood shared most expanded thyroid clonotypes above 0.001.

Ophthalmopathy in the patients scored at least 3 on Clinical Activity Score and at least 4 on NOSPECS grade, lasting under 3 months. Patients having uncontrolled infection, another autoimmune disease, pregnancy or lactation were not included. RNA transcripts served as the template for amplifying TCR beta CDR3 regions. The study used the HTBI primer set for a first-round RT-PCR of the TCR CDR3. In TCRdb, the multiplex PCR reads were re-called with MiXCR into one record per CDR3 protein. The sample lists 300,000 to 400,000 distinct CDR3 sequences, approximately 17% occurring once. The CDR3 runs 13 residues. Germline V gives CDR1 MNHNS, CDR2 SASEGT. Trimming stripped 6 bases from V and 3 bases from J, with 11 bases between. A word on this clonotype: Its antigen is currently unknown.

The TCR was taken from a man younger than 35 with Graves' ophthalmopathy. The sequencing input was blood. The chain has TRBV6-1 and TRBJ1-2, with D uncertain. The chain's CDR3 is CASSGNLDYGYTF. In nucleotides, the CDR3 is TGTGCCAGCAGCGGGAACCTGGACTATGGCTACACCTTC.